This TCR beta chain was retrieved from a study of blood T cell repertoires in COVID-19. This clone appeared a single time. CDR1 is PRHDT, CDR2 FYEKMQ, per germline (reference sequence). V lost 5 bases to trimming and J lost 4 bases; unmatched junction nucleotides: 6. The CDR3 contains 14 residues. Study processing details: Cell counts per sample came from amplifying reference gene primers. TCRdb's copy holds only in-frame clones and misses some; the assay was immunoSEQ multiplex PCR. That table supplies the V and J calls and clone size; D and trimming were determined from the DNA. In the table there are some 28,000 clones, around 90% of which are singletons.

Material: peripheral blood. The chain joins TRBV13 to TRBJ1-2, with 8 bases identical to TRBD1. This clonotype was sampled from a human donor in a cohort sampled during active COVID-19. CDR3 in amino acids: CASSPDRVGYGYTF. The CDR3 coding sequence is TGTGCCAGCAGCCCGGACAGGGTTGGCTATGGCTACACCTTC.